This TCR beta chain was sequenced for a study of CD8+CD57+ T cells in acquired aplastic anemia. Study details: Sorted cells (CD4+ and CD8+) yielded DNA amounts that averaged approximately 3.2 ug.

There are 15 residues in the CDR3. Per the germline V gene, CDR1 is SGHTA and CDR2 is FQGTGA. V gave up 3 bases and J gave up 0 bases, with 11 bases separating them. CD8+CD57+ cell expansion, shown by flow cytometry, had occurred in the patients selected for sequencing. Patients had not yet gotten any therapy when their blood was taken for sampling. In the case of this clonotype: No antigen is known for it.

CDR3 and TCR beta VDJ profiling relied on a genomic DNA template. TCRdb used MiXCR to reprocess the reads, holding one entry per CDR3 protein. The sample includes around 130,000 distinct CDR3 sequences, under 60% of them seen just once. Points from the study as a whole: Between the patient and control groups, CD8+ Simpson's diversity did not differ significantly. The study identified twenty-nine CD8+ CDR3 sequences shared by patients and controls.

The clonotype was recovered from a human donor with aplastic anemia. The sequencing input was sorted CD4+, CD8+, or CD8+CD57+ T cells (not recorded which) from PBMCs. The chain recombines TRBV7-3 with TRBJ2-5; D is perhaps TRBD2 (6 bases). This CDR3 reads CASSLGDWYQETQYF. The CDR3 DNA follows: TGTGCCAGCAGCTTGGGGGACTGGTACCAAGAGACCCAGTACTTC.